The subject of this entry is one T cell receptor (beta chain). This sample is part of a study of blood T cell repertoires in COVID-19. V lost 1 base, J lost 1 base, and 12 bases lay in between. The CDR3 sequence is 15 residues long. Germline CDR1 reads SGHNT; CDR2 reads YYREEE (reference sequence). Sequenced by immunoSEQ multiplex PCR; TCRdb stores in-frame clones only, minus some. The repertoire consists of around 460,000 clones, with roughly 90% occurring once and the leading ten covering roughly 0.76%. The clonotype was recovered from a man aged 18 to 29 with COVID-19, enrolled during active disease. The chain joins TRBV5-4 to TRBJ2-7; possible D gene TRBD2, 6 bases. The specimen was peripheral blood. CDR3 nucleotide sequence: TGTGCCAGCAGCTTGCGCGTCGGGACTTCCTACGAGCAGTACTTC. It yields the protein CASSLRVGTSYEQYF.